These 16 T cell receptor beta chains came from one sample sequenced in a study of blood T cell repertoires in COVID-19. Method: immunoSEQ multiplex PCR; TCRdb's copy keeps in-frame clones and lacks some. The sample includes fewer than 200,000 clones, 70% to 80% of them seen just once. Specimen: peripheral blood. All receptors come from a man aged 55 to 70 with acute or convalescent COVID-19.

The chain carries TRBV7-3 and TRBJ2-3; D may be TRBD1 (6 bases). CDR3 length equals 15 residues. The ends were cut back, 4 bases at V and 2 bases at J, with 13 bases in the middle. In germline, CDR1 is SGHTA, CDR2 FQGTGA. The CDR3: CASSSARGNTDTQYF. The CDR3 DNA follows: TGTGCCAGCAGCTCCGCCAGGGGAAACACAGATACGCAGTATTTT.

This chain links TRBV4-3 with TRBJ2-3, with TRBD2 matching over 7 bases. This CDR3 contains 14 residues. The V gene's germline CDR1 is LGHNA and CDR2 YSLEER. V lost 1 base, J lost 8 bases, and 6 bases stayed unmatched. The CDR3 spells CASSQGLSGGTQYF. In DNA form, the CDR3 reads TGCGCCAGCAGCCAAGGCCTATCGGGGGGTACGCAGTATTTT.

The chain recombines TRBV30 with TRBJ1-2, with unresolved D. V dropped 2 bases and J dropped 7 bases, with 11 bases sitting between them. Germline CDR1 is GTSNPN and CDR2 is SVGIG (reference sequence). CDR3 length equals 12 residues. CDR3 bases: TGTGCCTGGAGTCTCGAGGGCGCTGGCTACACCTTC. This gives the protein CAWSLEGAGYTF.

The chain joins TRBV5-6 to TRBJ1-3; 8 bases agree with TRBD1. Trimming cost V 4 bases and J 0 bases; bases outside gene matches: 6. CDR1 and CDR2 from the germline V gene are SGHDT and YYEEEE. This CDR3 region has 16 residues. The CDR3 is CASSIRDRGSGNTIYF. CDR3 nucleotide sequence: TGTGCCAGCAGCATCCGAGACAGGGGCTCTGGAAACACCATATATTTT.

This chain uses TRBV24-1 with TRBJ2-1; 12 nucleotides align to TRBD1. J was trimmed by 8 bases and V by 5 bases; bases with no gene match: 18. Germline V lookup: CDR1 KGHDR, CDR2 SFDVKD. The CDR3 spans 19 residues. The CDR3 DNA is TGTGCCACCAGTGCCGGGACAGGGGGCTATAACCAGGTTTATGATGAGCAGTTCTTC. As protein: CATSAGTGGYNQVYDEQFF.

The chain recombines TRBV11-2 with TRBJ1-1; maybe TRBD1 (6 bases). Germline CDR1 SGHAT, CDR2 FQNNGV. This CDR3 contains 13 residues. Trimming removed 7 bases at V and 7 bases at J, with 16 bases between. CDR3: CASIVQGTGEAFF. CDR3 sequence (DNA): TGTGCCAGCATAGTTCAGGGGACCGGTGAAGCTTTCTTT.

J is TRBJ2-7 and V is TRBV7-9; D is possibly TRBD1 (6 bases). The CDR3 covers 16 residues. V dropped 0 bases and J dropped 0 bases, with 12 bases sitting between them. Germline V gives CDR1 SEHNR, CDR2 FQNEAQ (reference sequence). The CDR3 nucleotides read TGTGCCAGCAGCTTAGCGTCTGACAGGCGCTCCTACGAGCAGTACTTC. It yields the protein CASSLASDRRSYEQYF.

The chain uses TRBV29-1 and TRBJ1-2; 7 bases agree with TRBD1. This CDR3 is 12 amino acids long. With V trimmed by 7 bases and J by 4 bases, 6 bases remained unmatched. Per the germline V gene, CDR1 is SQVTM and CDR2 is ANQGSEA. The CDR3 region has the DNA TGCAGCGCCCGACAGGGCCTCTATGGCTACACCTTC. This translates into CSARQGLYGYTF.

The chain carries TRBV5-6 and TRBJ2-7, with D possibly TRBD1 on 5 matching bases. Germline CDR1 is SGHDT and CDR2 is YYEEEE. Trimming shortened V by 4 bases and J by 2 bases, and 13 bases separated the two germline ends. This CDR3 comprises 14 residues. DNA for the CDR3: TGTGCCAGCAGCCACCAGGGTTACACCTACGAGCAGTACTTC. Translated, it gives CASSHQGYTYEQYF.

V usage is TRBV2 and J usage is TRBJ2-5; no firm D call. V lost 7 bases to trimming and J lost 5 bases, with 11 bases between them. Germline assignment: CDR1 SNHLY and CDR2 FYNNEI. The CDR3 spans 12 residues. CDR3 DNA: TGTGCCAGCATCGCGGATTCGGAGACCCAGTACTTC. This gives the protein CASIADSETQYF.

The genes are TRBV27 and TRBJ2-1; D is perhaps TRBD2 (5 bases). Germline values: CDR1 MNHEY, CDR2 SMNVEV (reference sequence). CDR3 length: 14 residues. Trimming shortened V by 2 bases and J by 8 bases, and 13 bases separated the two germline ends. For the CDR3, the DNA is TGTGCCAGCAGTTTAAGGCCCGACGGGGATGAGCAGTTCTTC. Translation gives CASSLRPDGDEQFF.

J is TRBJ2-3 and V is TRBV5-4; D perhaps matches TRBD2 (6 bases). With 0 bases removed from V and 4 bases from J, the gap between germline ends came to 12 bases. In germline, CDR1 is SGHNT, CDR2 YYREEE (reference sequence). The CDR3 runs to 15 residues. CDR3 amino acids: CASSLGPGVADTQYF. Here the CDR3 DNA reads TGTGCCAGCAGCTTGGGCCCGGGGGTGGCAGATACGCAGTATTTT.

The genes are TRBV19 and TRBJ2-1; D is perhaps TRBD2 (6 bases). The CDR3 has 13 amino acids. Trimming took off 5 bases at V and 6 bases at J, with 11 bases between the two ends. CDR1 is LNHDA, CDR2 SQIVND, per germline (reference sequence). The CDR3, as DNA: TGTGCCAGTAGTCCAAGGAGGGGCAATGAGCAGTTCTTC. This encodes CASSPRRGNEQFF. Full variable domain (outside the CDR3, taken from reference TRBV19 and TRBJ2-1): DGGITQSPKYLFRKEGQNVTLSCEQNLNHDAMYWYRQDPGQGLRLIYYSQIVNDFQKGDIAEGYSVSREKKESFPLTVTSAQKNPTAFYLCASSPRRGNEQFFGPGTRLTVL.

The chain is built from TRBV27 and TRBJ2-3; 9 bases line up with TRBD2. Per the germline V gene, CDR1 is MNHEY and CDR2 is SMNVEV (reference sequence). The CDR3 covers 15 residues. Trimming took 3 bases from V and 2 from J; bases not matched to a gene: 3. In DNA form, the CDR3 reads TGTGCCAGCAGTTTCAGCGGGGGGCCCACAGATACGCAGTATTTT. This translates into CASSFSGGPTDTQYF.

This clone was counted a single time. CDR3 amino acids: CAWSPTRYLQYF. CDR3 in DNA: TGTGCCTGGAGTCCTACCCGGTATCTTCAGTACTTC. The chain has TRBV30 and TRBJ2-4; no reliable D call. The CDR3 extends over 12 amino acids. The germline CDR1 and CDR2 sequences are GTSNPN and SVGIG (reference sequence). The germline V and J ends were trimmed by 2 bases and 11 bases, with 13 bases remaining between them.

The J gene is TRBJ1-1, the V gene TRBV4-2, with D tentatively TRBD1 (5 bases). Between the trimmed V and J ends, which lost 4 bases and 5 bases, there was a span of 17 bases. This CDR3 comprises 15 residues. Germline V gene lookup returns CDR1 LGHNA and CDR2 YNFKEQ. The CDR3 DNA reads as TGTGCCAGCAGCCCCCGGGTAGGGCAGGGAACTGAAGCTTTCTTT. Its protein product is CASSPRVGQGTEAFF.